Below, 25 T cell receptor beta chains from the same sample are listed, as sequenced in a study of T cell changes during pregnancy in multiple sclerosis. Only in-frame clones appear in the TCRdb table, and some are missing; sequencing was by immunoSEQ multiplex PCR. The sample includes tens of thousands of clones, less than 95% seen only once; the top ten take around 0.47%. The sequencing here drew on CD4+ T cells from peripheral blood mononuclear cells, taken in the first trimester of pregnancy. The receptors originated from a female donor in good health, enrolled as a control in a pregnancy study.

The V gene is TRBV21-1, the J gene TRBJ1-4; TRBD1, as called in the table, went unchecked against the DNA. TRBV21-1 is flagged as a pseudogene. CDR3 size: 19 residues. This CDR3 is CASSPVEDRLCGTNEKLFF. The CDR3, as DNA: TGTGCCAGCAGCCCCGTGGAGGACAGGTTATGTGGGACTAATGAAAAACTGTTTTTT.

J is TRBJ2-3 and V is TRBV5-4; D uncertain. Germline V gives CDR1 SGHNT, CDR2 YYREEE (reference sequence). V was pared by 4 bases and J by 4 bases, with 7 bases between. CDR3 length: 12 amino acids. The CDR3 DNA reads TGTGCCAGCAGCACCGAGCCAGATACGCAGTATTTT. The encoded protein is CASSTEPDTQYF.

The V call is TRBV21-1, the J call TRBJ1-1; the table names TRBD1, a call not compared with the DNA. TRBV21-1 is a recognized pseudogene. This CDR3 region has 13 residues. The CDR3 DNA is TGTGCCAGCAGCTGGACAGTTAACACTGAAGCTTTCTTT. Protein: CASSWTVNTEAFF.

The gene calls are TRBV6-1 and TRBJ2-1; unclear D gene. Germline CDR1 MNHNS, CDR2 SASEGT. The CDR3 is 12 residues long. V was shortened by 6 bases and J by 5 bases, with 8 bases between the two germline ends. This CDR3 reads CASRAADNEQFF. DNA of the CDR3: TGTGCCAGCAGGGCGGCTGACAATGAGCAGTTCTTC.

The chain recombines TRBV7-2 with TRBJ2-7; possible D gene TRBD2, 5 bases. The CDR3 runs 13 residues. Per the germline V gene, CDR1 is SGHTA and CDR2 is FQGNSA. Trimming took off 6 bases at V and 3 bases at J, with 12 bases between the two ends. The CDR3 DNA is TGTGCCAGCAGTCATAGGACTCTCTACGAGCAGTACTTC. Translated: CASSHRTLYEQYF. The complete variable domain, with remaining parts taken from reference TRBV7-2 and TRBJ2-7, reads GAGVSQSPSNKVTEKGKDVELRCDPISGHTALYWYRQSLGQGLEFLIYFQGNSAPDKSGLPSDRFSAERTGGSVSTLTIQRTQQEDSAVYLCASSHRTLYEQYFGPGTRLTVT.

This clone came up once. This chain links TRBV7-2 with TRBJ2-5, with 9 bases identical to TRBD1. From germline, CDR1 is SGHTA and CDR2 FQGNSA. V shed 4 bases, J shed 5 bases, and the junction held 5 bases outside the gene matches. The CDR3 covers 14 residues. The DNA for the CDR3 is TGTGCCAGCAGCTCTTACAGGGGGCTGGAGACCCAGTACTTC. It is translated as CASSSYRGLETQYF. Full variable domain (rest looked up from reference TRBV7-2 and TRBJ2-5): GAGVSQSPSNKVTEKGKDVELRCDPISGHTALYWYRQSLGQGLEFLIYFQGNSAPDKSGLPSDRFSAERTGGSVSTLTIQRTQQEDSAVYLCASSSYRGLETQYFGPGTRLLVL.

Here the CDR3 DNA reads TGCAGCGTTGAAGATCGGGGACTACCCCAGCAGTATTTT. Residues: CSVEDRGLPQQYF. The V gene is TRBV29-1, the J gene TRBJ2-3, with 7 bases identical to TRBD2. Looked up from germline, CDR1 is SQVTM and CDR2 is ANQGSEA. The CDR3 runs 13 residues. The V gene end was trimmed by 0 bases and the J gene end by 11 bases; junction bases not matched to a gene: 8.

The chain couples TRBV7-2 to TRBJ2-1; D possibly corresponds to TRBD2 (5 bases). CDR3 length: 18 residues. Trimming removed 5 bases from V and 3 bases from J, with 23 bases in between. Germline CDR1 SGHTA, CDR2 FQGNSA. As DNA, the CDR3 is TGTGCCAGCAGCATTAGGCCCCCGACACCGGGGTACTACAATGAGCAGTTCTTC. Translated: CASSIRPPTPGYYNEQFF.

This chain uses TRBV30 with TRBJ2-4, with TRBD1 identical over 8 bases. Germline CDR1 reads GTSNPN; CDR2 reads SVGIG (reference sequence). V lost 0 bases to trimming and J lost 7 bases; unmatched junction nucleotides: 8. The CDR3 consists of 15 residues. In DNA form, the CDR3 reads TGTGCCTGGAGTGTTACCGGGACAGGTTGGAACATTCAGTACTTC. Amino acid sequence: CAWSVTGTGWNIQYF.

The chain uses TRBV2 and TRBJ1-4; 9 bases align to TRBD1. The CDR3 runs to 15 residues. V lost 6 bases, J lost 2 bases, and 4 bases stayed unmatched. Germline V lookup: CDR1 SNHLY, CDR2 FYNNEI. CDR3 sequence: CASRPGTGTNEKLFF. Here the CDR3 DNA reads TGTGCCAGCAGGCCCGGGACAGGGACTAATGAAAAACTGTTTTTT. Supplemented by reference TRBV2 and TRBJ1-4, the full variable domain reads EPEVTQTPSHQVTQMGQEVILRCVPISNHLYFYWYRQILGQKVEFLVSFYNNEISEKSEIFDDQFSVERPDGSNFTLKIRSTKLEDSAMYFCASRPGTGTNEKLFFGSGTQLSVL.

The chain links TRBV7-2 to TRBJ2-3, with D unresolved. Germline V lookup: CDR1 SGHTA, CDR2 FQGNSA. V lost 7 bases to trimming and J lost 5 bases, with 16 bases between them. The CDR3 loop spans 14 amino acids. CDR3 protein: CASTLGYTGDTQYF. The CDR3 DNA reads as TGTGCCAGCACCCTGGGTTACACGGGAGATACGCAGTATTTT.

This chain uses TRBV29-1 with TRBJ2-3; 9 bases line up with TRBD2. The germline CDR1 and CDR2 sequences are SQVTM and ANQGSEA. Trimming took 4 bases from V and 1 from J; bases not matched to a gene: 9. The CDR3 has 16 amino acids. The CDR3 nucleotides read TGCAGCGTTGTGGGCGGGGGGGGAATCCGCACAGATACGCAGTATTTT. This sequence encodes CSVVGGGGIRTDTQYF.

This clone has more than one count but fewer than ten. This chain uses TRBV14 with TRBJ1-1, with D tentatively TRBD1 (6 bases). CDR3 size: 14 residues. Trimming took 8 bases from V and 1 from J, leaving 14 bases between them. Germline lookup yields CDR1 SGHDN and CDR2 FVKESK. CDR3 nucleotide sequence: TGTGCCAGCCGGCCCAGGGGCAAGAACACTGAAGCTTTCTTT. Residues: CASRPRGKNTEAFF.

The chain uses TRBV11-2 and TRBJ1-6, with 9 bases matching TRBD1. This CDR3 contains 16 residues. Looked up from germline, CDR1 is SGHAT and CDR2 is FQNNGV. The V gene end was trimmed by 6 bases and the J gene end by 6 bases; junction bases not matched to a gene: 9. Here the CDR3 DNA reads TGTGCCAGCAGATCCGAACAGGGGGCGAGTAATTCACCCCTCCACTTT. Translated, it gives CASRSEQGASNSPLHF.

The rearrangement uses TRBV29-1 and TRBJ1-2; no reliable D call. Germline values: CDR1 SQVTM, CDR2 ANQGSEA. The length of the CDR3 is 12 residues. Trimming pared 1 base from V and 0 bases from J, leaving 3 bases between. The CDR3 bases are TGCAGCGTTGAAGGGCCTAACTATGGCTACACCTTC. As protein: CSVEGPNYGYTF.

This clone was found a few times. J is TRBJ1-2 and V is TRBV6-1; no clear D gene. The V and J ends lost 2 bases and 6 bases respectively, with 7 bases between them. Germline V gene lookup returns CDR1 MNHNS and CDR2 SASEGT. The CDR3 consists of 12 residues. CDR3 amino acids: CASSERGNGYTF. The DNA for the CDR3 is TGTGCCAGCAGTGAACGGGGTAATGGCTACACCTTC.

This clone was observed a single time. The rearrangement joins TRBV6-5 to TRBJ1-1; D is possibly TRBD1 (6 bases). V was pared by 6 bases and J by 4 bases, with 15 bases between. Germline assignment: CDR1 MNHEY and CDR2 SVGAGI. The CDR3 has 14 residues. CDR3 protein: CASRAPQGATEAFF. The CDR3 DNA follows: TGTGCCAGCAGGGCCCCACAGGGCGCCACTGAAGCTTTCTTT.

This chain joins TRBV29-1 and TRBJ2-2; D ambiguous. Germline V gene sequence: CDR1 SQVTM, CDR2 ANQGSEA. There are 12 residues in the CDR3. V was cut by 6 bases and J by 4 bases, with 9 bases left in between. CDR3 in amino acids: CSVARGTGELFF. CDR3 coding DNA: TGCAGCGTCGCCCGAGGCACCGGGGAGCTGTTTTTT.

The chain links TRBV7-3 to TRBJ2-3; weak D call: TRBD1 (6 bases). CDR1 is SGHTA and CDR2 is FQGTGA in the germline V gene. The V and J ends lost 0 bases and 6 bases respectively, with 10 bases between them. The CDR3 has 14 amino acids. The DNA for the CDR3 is TGTGCCAGCAGCTTAACGGTCCAGGGGGATACGCAGTATTTT. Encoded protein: CASSLTVQGDTQYF.

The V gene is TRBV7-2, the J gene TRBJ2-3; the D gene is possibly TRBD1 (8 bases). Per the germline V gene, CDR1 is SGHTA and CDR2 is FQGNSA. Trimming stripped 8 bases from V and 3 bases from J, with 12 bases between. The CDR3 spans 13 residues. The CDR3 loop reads CASLQGGTDTQYF. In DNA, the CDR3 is TGTGCCAGCTTACAGGGGGGGACAGATACGCAGTATTTT.

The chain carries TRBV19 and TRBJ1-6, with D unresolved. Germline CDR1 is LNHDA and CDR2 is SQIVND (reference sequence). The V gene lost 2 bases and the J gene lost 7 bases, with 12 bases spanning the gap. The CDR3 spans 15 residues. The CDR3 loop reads CASSIRTAPNSPLHF. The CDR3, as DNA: TGTGCCAGTAGTATACGAACAGCTCCAAATTCACCCCTCCACTTT.

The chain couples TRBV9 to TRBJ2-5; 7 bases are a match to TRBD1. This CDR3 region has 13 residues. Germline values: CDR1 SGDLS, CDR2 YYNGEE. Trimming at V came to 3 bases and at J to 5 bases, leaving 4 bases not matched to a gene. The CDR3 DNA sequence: TGTGCCAGCAGCGGCCGGGACAGCGAGACCCAGTACTTC. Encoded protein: CASSGRDSETQYF.

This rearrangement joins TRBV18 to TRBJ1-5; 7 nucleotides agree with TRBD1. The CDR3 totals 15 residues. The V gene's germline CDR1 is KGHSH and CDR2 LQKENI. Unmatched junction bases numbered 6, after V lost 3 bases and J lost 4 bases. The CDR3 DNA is TGTGCCAGCTCACCCGACAGGGCGGCAAATCAGCCCCAGCATTTT. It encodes CASSPDRAANQPQHF.

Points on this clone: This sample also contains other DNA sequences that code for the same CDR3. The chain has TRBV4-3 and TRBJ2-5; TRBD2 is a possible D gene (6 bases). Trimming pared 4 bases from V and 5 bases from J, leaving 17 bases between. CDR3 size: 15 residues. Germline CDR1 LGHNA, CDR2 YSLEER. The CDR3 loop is CASSPRGGVRETQYF. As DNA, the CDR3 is TGCGCCAGCAGCCCCCGAGGAGGGGTAAGGGAGACCCAGTACTTC.

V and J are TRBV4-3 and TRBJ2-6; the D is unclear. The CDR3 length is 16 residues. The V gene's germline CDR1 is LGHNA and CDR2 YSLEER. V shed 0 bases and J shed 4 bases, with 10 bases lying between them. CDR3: CASSQDVASGANVLTF. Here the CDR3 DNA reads TGCGCCAGCAGCCAAGATGTGGCTTCCGGGGCCAACGTCCTGACTTTC.